This T cell receptor beta chain was captured in a study of beta chain features in type 1 diabetes (dated by TCRdb to about 2018). For the study in its entirety: No differences in mean age, gender distribution, total cell number or subset yield were found between patients and healthy donors. A total of roughly 98,000,000 sorted cells were examined across all samples, and a strong correlation was observed between cell number per subset and RNA yield. In the study, TCRB repertoires of sorted circulating CD4+ T cell subsets from recently diagnosed type 1 diabetes patients were compared with those of matched healthy donors. Regulatory and stem cell-like memory subsets were isolated from only 8 patients and 8 healthy donors, whereas naive and central memory subsets came from all 30 or so donors. The full study reports these points: The naive, central memory and regulatory TCRB repertoires appeared to resemble one another more closely among patients than among healthy donors. In all four CD4+ subsets, TCRB CDR3 length was moderately but significantly shorter in type 1 diabetes patients. Because small numbers of individuals were included in the HLA sub-analyses, any influence of HLA type on TCRB rearrangement was left unresolved. Shorter templates might have been favored by PCR, but patient and control samples were amplified and corrected together, so both groups would have been affected equally by any skew. Patients with type 1 diabetes made fewer insertions and deleted more nucleotides at VDJ recombination sites, implying thymic rearrangement abnormalities. Because cDNA was sequenced instead of genomic DNA, highly expressing activated cells could be over-represented, though the groups showed no difference in activation or CD3 levels.

The entire isolated RNA was reverse transcribed using the High Capacity cDNA Reverse Transcription Kit, and thus expressed TCRB transcripts were sequenced. Deep immunoSEQ sequencing was applied to naive, central memory and regulatory T cell samples, giving an average of roughly 3.5 million total reads per sample. After sorted cells were lysed in RLT buffer, RNA was extracted with DNase-treated RNeasy Micro or Mini kits, with the choice depending on cell number. Each cell subset was processed on its own to prevent cross-contamination, while patient and healthy donor samples were processed together. The immunoSEQ multiplex PCR was used to amplify TCRB sequences from cDNA, generating 87-bp fragments that spanned the CDR3 region. Sequencing of the amplicons was performed on the Illumina HiSeq platform. Under the source paper's analysis protocol: Synthetic template baselines were used to correct PCR bias computationally, reads within Hamming distance 2 were collapsed, and singletons that could not be merged were discarded. Reads were aligned against IMGT to assign V, D and J genes, CDR3 length and insertions or deletions at six rearrangement sites. Within each subset, clonotype counts were normalized to sorted cell number, and only after that were true diversity and Gini coefficients computed with the tcR R package. The overlap coefficient, calculated on TCRB nucleotide sequences, was used to measure repertoire sharing. TCRdb mirrors the immuneACCESS table, restricted to in-frame sequences. Some clones are absent from its copies; in checked studies, under half trace to an unresolved V gene, and the reason for the others is unknown. V, J and clone size are taken as reported in that table, and D and trimming were inferred from the DNA itself. For this sample the table gives roughly 350,000 clones, of which about 10% were detected only once. Roughly 0.54% of the sample is taken by the ten largest.

This clone was seen a handful of times. It has no known antigen specificity. No much larger clonotype is one base removed from it; base qualities were not supplied. Within the sample, other DNA sequences also encode this same CDR3. From V the trimming removes 1 base and from J it removes 7 bases, while the gene matches leave 4 bases of the junction unaccounted for. The germline V gene encodes CDR1 SGHTA and CDR2 FQGNSA. The CDR3 runs 14 residues from the cysteine to the phenylalanine. Just the 42-base CDR3 DNA is kept, in frame starting at base 1. Each donor gave one peripheral blood draw, approximately 110 mL on average, collected into heparinised tubes. Using a panel that included CD45RO, CCR7, CD25, CD127, CD95 and CD27, naive, central memory, regulatory and stem cell-like memory CD4+ T cells were sorted on a BD FACSAria II. Purity was above 98% for every sorted population. PBMCs were isolated right away by Lymphoprep density gradient centrifugation and were stained directly, without culture. So that batch effects would be minimized, each experiment stained and sorted samples in pairs, pairing one healthy donor with one patient.

Sequenced material: central memory CD4+ T cells from blood. The receptor was derived from a man younger than 40 with type 1 diabetes. The chain employs TRBV7-2 and TRBJ2-1; TRBD2 fits 7 bases in the junction. The DNA reads TGTGCCAGCAGCTTAGAGGGAGGGCGAAATGAGCAGTTCTTC. Its translation reads: CASSLEGGRNEQFF. Reference TRBV7-2 and TRBJ2-1 genes cover what lies past the CDR3, so the full variable domain is GAGVSQSPSNKVTEKGKDVELRCDPISGHTALYWYRQSLGQGLEFLIYFQGNSAPDKSGLPSDRFSAERTGGSVSTLTIQRTQQEDSAVYLCASSLEGGRNEQFFGPGTRLTVL.